The 14 T cell receptor beta chains presented below share a single source sample, sequenced in a study of sequential checkpoint blockade in melanoma. Libraries were prepared by immunoSEQ multiplex PCR; TCRdb keeps only in-frame clonotypes and omits some of them. The data show approximately 10,000 clones, approximately 83% seen once. The treatment denotes: randomized to nivolumab then ipilimumab (arm A) or the reverse (arm B). The sequencing used CD8+ T cells sorted from blood (inferred from file names), collected from a patient given nivolumab and ipilimumab in sequence. Source of these receptors: a human donor with melanoma.

As for this clone: Other DNA sequences from this sample encode an identical CDR3 as well. The V gene is TRBV4-3, the J gene TRBJ2-7; 11 positions agree with TRBD2. With V trimmed by 4 bases and J by 2 bases, 4 bases remained unmatched. The CDR3 has 15 amino acids. In germline, CDR1 is LGHNA, CDR2 YSLEER. The CDR3 here is CASSPLAGGPYEQYF. DNA for the CDR3: TGCGCCAGCAGCCCTCTAGCGGGGGGCCCCTACGAGCAGTACTTC.

Details on this clone: Different DNA sequences within this sample yield the same CDR3. The chain carries TRBV4-3 and TRBJ1-4; the match to TRBD1 covers 11 bases. The CDR3 loop spans 17 amino acids. CDR1 is LGHNA, CDR2 YSLEER, per germline. Trimming cost V 4 bases and J 3 bases; bases outside gene matches: 7. CDR3 region: CASSPRTGGAPNEKLFF. CDR3 nucleotides: TGCGCCAGCAGCCCGCGGACAGGGGGCGCCCCTAATGAAAAACTGTTTTTT.

In its sample, this clone ranks as medium-sized. The chain combines TRBV19 with TRBJ2-7; weak D call: TRBD1 (6 bases). V lost 9 bases to trimming and J lost 2 bases, with 14 bases between them. Germline lookup yields CDR1 LNHDA and CDR2 SQIVND (reference sequence). This CDR3 contains 13 residues. CDR3 residues: CASAWDTTYEQYF. The CDR3 DNA is TGTGCCAGCGCCTGGGACACCACCTACGAGCAGTACTTC.

The chain combines TRBV4-3 with TRBJ2-1; 8 bases are a match to TRBD2. The J segment lost 2 bases and the V segment lost 0 bases, leaving 9 bases of the junction unmatched. The CDR3 spans 18 residues. Germline V CDR1 and CDR2: LGHNA, YSLEER. Here the CDR3 DNA reads TGCGCCAGCAGCCAAGAGGGGGGCGGGGGGTCCCCCTACAATGAGCAGTTCTTC. Its translation: CASSQEGGGGSPYNEQFF.

The chain has TRBV4-1 and TRBJ2-5; perhaps TRBD1 as D (5 bases). Germline-derived CDR1 and CDR2 are MGHRA and YSYEKL. This CDR3 has 15 amino acids. Trimming removed 1 base at V and 4 bases at J, with 13 bases between. Here the CDR3 reads CASSQVSTTVETQYF. In DNA, the CDR3 is TGCGCCAGCAGCCAAGTTTCTACGACAGTAGAGACCCAGTACTTC.

Within the sample, this clone is medium-sized. V is TRBV5-1 and J is TRBJ1-1; the match to TRBD1 covers 8 bases. The CDR3 sequence is 14 residues long. Germline V gives CDR1 SGHRS, CDR2 YFSETQ. Unmatched junction bases numbered 7, after V lost 3 bases and J lost 6 bases. In nucleotides, the CDR3 is TGCGCCAGCAGCTACGACAGGGGCGTCGCTGAAGCTTTCTTT. Translation: CASSYDRGVAEAFF. Variable domain in full (rest from reference TRBV5-1 and TRBJ1-1): KAGVTQTPRYLIKTRGQQVTLSCSPISGHRSVSWYQQTPGQGLQFLFEYFSETQRNKGNFPGRFSGRQFSNSRSEMNVSTLELGDSALYLCASSYDRGVAEAFFGQGTRLTVV.

The V and J genes are TRBV5-8 and TRBJ2-5, with D uncertain. The J call may be mistaken, given a closer DNA end match to TRBJ2-7. CDR3 size: 14 residues. The germline CDR1 and CDR2 sequences are SGHTS and YDEGEE. The CDR3 loop is CASSFLGKSYEQYF. The DNA for the CDR3 is TGTGCCAGCAGCTTTCTGGGCAAATCCTACGAGCAGTACTTC.

This chain uses TRBV9 with TRBJ1-4, with 8 bases lining up with TRBD1. The CDR3 totals 14 residues. CDR1 and CDR2 (germline): SGDLS, YYNGEE. V was pared by 2 bases and J by 7 bases, with 4 bases of the junction left unmatched. CDR3 sequence reads: CASSVGGQAEKLFF. CDR3 nucleotide sequence: TGTGCCAGCAGCGTCGGGGGACAGGCTGAAAAACTGTTTTTT.

The V call is TRBV5-1, the J call TRBJ2-7; perhaps TRBD1 as D (6 bases). The germline V gene encodes CDR1 SGHRS and CDR2 YFSETQ. The CDR3 contains 15 residues. The V end lost 0 bases, the J end lost 5 bases, and 15 bases lay between the germline ends. The CDR3 bases are TGCGCCAGCAGCTTGGAAGGGACACCTGGGGACGAGCAGTACTTC. Translation: CASSLEGTPGDEQYF.

This chain connects TRBV19 to TRBJ2-1; the D gene is possibly TRBD2 (6 bases). Trimming stripped 3 bases from V and 2 bases from J, with 14 bases between. The CDR3 runs 16 residues. Germline V gene lookup returns CDR1 LNHDA and CDR2 SQIVND (reference sequence). CDR3 in DNA: TGTGCCAGTAGTATCCCCACTAGCATCGCCTACAATGAGCAGTTCTTC. As protein: CASSIPTSIAYNEQFF.

This chain joins TRBV7-9 and TRBJ2-3; D may be TRBD1 (6 bases). Trimming took off 5 bases at V and 6 bases at J, with 30 bases between the two ends. Germline V gene lookup returns CDR1 SEHNR and CDR2 FQNEAQ (reference sequence). The CDR3 totals 19 residues. In DNA form, the CDR3 reads TGTGCCAGCAGCCCTCAGGAACCGGACAGCCTCGGACAGCCGGATACGCAGTATTTT. Translating gives CASSPQEPDSLGQPDTQYF.

The CDR3 here is CASSQEEGGGGELFF. The DNA for the CDR3 is TGTGCCAGCAGCCAAGAGGAAGGGGGCGGCGGGGAGCTGTTTTTT. This chain uses TRBV5-8 with TRBJ2-2; 7 bases match TRBD1. CDR1 and CDR2 (germline): SGHTS, YDEGEE. The CDR3 is 15 amino acids. V was pared by 4 bases and J by 7 bases, with 10 bases of the junction left unmatched.

J is TRBJ2-4 and V is TRBV7-9; D perhaps matches TRBD1 (5 bases). The CDR3 consists of 14 residues. Germline assignment: CDR1 SEHNR and CDR2 FQNEAQ (reference sequence). Trimming took 3 bases from V and 9 from J, leaving 15 bases between them. CDR3 DNA sequence: TGTGCCAGCAGCTTGGGGCAGGGTTCGTCCATTCAGTACTTC. It is translated as CASSLGQGSSIQYF.

V is TRBV11-1 and J is TRBJ2-7, with D tentatively TRBD2 (6 bases). Germline CDR1 reads SGHAT; CDR2 reads FQDESV (reference sequence). The CDR3 has 14 amino acids. Trimming removed 4 bases at V and 2 bases at J, with 12 bases between. The CDR3 region has the DNA TGTGCCAGCAGCTCGGGACTTATAACCTACGAGCAGTACTTC. It translates to CASSSGLITYEQYF.